This T cell receptor beta chain was recovered during a study of blood T cell repertoires in COVID-19. Study-level information: Sources were T cells, B-cell-depleted T cells, or PBMCs; the material itself was cDNA or gDNA.

Assay used: immunoSEQ multiplex PCR; TCRdb lists only in-frame clones, some missing. The table includes about 250,000 clones, less than 90% detected once. Two consecutive negative NP/OP PCR tests, clearance, or resolved symptoms defined Cohort 3 recovery. Germline V CDR1 and CDR2: PRHDT, FYEKMQ (reference sequence). The CDR3 runs 14 residues. V shed 5 bases and J shed 7 bases, with 14 bases lying between them. The clonotype was recovered from a woman aged 45-65 years who had recovered from COVID-19. This chain joins TRBV13 and TRBJ1-4, with D possibly matching TRBD1 (6 bases). Sequencing was carried out using PBMCs or T cells enriched from blood (not recorded which). DNA of the CDR3: TGTGCCAGCAGCGCACAGGGAGACGCTGAAAAACTGTTTTTT. Encoded protein: CASSAQGDAEKLFF.